The 23 T cell receptor beta chains listed next were all sequenced from one sample in a study of graft-versus-host responses after intestinal transplantation. For these TCRs, the target antigens are not known. The method was immunoSEQ multiplex PCR; TCRdb's version includes in-frame clones alone and lacks a portion of them. The sample has tens of thousands of clones; 91% are singletons. The material was unstimulated CD8+ T cells sorted from spleen or lymph node cells, obtained before intestinal transplant. The receptors come from a human donor who received an intestinal transplant.

The genes are TRBV30 and TRBJ2-1; D is uncertain. This CDR3 has 12 residues. V dropped 4 bases and J dropped 6 bases, with 10 bases sitting between them. Germline CDR1 is GTSNPN and CDR2 is SVGIG (reference sequence). The CDR3 region is CAWTSVGNEQFF. The CDR3 DNA is TGTGCCTGGACCTCGGTTGGCAATGAGCAGTTCTTC.

J is TRBJ1-1 and V is TRBV10-3, with 7 bases identical to TRBD1. The junction had 9 bases not matched to a gene; V was cut back by 0 bases and J by 5 bases. Germline V gene lookup returns CDR1 ENHRY and CDR2 SYGVKD. The CDR3 loop spans 16 amino acids. The CDR3 loop is CAISESTGIYRTEAFF. Here the CDR3 DNA reads TGTGCCATCAGTGAGTCGACAGGGATATATAGGACTGAAGCTTTCTTT.

This clone was counted between two and nine times. The genes are TRBV5-6 and TRBJ1-3; TRBD1 aligns across 7 bases. J was trimmed by 3 bases and V by 9 bases; bases with no gene match: 3. Germline CDR1 is SGHDT and CDR2 is YYEEEE. The CDR3 contains 12 residues. CDR3 nucleotide sequence: TGTGCCACCGGGACAGTTGGAAACACCATATATTTT. It yields the protein CATGTVGNTIYF. Full variable domain (rest looked up from reference TRBV5-6 and TRBJ1-3): DAGVTQSPTHLIKTRGQQVTLRCSPKSGHDTVSWYQQALGQGPQFIFQYYEEEERQRGNFPDRFSGHQFPNYSSELNVNALLLGDSALYLCATGTVGNTIYFGEGSWLTVV.

This clone showed up just once. V is TRBV19 and J is TRBJ2-2; D gene uncertain. Between the trimmed V and J ends, which lost 5 bases and 4 bases, there was a span of 5 bases. The germline CDR1 and CDR2 sequences are LNHDA and SQIVND (reference sequence). This CDR3 is 12 amino acids long. CDR3 residues: CASSRGTGELFF. CDR3 coding DNA: TGTGCCAGTAGTCGCGGCACCGGGGAGCTGTTTTTT.

The gene calls are TRBV4-1 and TRBJ2-1; 8 bases agree with TRBD2. The V gene's germline CDR1 is MGHRA and CDR2 YSYEKL. V trimming: 4 bases; J trimming: 8 bases; junction bases outside the gene matches: 16. CDR3 size: 17 residues. The DNA for the CDR3 is TGCGCCAGCAGCCCAGCTTGGGCGGGCCCGGGGGGGCATGAGCAGTTCTTC. This encodes CASSPAWAGPGGHEQFF.

This clone was picked up one time. This chain uses TRBV2 with TRBJ1-3, with 7 bases lining up with TRBD1. The CDR3 runs to 14 residues. J was trimmed by 4 bases and V by 6 bases; bases with no gene match: 6. Germline V gene data show CDR1 as SNHLY and CDR2 as FYNNEI. CDR3 amino acids: CASRARGSGNTIYF. Written as DNA, the CDR3 is TGTGCCAGCAGGGCCAGGGGGTCCGGAAACACCATATATTTT. The entire variable domain, with the rest obtained from reference TRBV2 and TRBJ1-3, is as follows: EPEVTQTPSHQVTQMGQEVILRCVPISNHLYFYWYRQILGQKVEFLVSFYNNEISEKSEIFDDQFSVERPDGSNFTLKIRSTKLEDSAMYFCASRARGSGNTIYFGEGSWLTVV.

This clone was detected only once. This chain joins TRBV4-2 and TRBJ2-7, with D perhaps matching TRBD1 (5 bases). CDR1 and CDR2 from the germline V gene are LGHNA and YNFKEQ. Trimming pared 1 base from V and 2 bases from J, leaving 6 bases between. CDR3 length: 13 amino acids. Written as DNA, the CDR3 is TGTGCCAGCAGCCAAGGGGGCCCCTACGAGCAGTACTTC. Translation: CASSQGGPYEQYF.

The rearrangement joins TRBV5-1 to TRBJ1-1; 10 nucleotides line up with TRBD1. V shed 3 bases and J 6 bases; nucleotides not matched to a gene: 17. Germline CDR1 SGHRS, CDR2 YFSETQ. This CDR3 comprises 18 residues. CDR3: CASSWTGTGVGNGAEAFF. In DNA, the CDR3 is TGCGCCAGCAGCTGGACCGGGACAGGGGTCGGAAATGGCGCTGAAGCTTTCTTT.

This clone was observed once. The V call is TRBV28, the J call TRBJ2-1, with TRBD2 as a possible D gene (6 bases). This CDR3 is built from 14 residues. V shed 2 bases and J shed 4 bases, with 9 bases lying between them. Germline CDR1 and CDR2: MDHEN and SYDVKM. CDR3 loop: CASSLGTEYNEQFF. In nucleotides, the CDR3 is TGTGCCAGCAGTTTAGGGACTGAGTACAATGAGCAGTTCTTC.

V gene TRBV19 combines with J gene TRBJ2-5, with D tentatively TRBD1 (5 bases). Germline CDR1 is LNHDA and CDR2 is SQIVND (reference sequence). This CDR3 contains 13 residues. V was shortened by 3 bases and J by 0 bases, with 5 bases between the two germline ends. CDR3 amino acids: CASSMTDQETQYF. Here the CDR3 DNA reads TGTGCCAGTAGTATGACAGACCAAGAGACCCAGTACTTC.

This sequence joins TRBV7-9 and TRBJ2-1; TRBD2 aligns across 9 bases. This CDR3 is 14 amino acids long. V dropped 8 bases and J dropped 9; count of bases not matched to a gene: 11. From germline, CDR1 is SEHNR and CDR2 FQNEAQ (reference sequence). The CDR3 DNA follows: TGTGCCAGCTCAGGGGCGGGAGGGCCCGGTGAGCAGTTCTTC. Its translation is CASSGAGGPGEQFF.

CDR3 coding DNA: TGTGCCAGCAGCTCCCCCGAAGAGCAGCAGTTCTTC. Translating gives CASSSPEEQQFF. The chain couples TRBV13 to TRBJ2-1; D remains unclear. Germline V CDR1 and CDR2: PRHDT, FYEKMQ (reference sequence). The CDR3 totals 12 residues. The V end lost 4 bases, the J end lost 11 bases, and 12 bases lay between the germline ends.

The rearrangement uses TRBV9 and TRBJ2-1, with a weak D call TRBD1 (6 bases). The CDR3 length is 15 residues. From germline, CDR1 is SGDLS and CDR2 YYNGEE. V shed 6 bases and J shed 4 bases, with 17 bases lying between them. The CDR3 DNA reads as TGTGCCAGCAACCCACAGGGCAGGTTGTACAATGAGCAGTTCTTC. It yields the protein CASNPQGRLYNEQFF. Together with reference TRBV9 and TRBJ2-1, the CDR3 gives the full variable domain: DSGVTQTPKHLITATGQRVTLRCSPRSGDLSVYWYQQSLDQGLQFLIQYYNGEERAKGNILERFSAQQFPDLHSELNLSSLELGDSALYFCASNPQGRLYNEQFFGPGTRLTVL.

The V call is TRBV6-6, the J call TRBJ1-1; no reliable D call. The CDR3 sequence is 13 residues long. The V gene lost 8 bases and the J gene lost 2 bases, with 12 bases spanning the gap. CDR1 and CDR2 from the germline V gene are MNHNY and SVGAGI (reference sequence). CDR3 amino acids: CASGRAVNTEAFF. CDR3 nucleotides: TGTGCCAGCGGGAGGGCGGTCAACACTGAAGCTTTCTTT.

V usage is TRBV4-3 and J usage is TRBJ1-2; perhaps TRBD1 as D (5 bases). This CDR3 is 13 amino acids long. Trimming removed 0 bases from V and 5 bases from J, with 7 bases in between. The germline gives CDR1 LGHNA, CDR2 YSLEER. CDR3 sequence (DNA): TGCGCCAGCAGCCAAGATAGGGGTTATGGCTACACCTTC. Translation: CASSQDRGYGYTF.

V and J are TRBV7-9 and TRBJ1-5; no reliable D call. The CDR3 runs 12 residues. Germline CDR1 SEHNR, CDR2 FQNEAQ (reference sequence). V gave up 2 bases and J gave up 4 bases, with 3 bases separating them. Here the CDR3 DNA reads TGTGCCAGCAGCTTACAGAATCAGCCCCAGCATTTT. Its translation is CASSLQNQPQHF. Complete variable domain (other parts from reference TRBV7-9 and TRBJ1-5): DTGVSQNPRHKITKRGQNVTFRCDPISEHNRLYWYRQTLGQGPEFLTYFQNEAQLEKSRLLSDRFSAERPKGSFSTLEIQRTEQGDSAMYLCASSLQNQPQHFGDGTRLSIL.

The V gene is TRBV4-3, the J gene TRBJ2-7, with a possible D match to TRBD2 (5 bases). V was clipped by 0 bases and J by 0 bases, with 9 bases between them. The CDR3 has 15 amino acids. Germline assignment: CDR1 LGHNA and CDR2 YSLEER. The CDR3 is CASSQESGSSYEQYF. The CDR3 DNA follows: TGCGCCAGCAGCCAAGAAAGCGGTTCCTCCTACGAGCAGTACTTC.

J is TRBJ1-5 and V is TRBV6-1; the D gene is possibly TRBD1 (6 bases). Germline CDR1 and CDR2: MNHNS and SASEGT. Trimming took 3 bases from V and 3 from J, leaving 18 bases between them. CDR3 length: 17 residues. Here the CDR3 reads CASSEFNTGFFNQPQHF. The CDR3 bases are TGTGCCAGCAGTGAGTTCAACACAGGGTTTTTCAATCAGCCCCAGCATTTT.

J is TRBJ1-2 and V is TRBV19; a weak D match, TRBD1 (6 bases). The CDR3 totals 16 residues. V was cut by 5 bases and J by 6 bases, with 22 bases left in between. Per the germline V gene, CDR1 is LNHDA and CDR2 is SQIVND (reference sequence). The CDR3 nucleotides are TGTGCCAGTAGTGAAACAGGGAATTCAGGTGTTAATGGCTACACCTTC. Protein product: CASSETGNSGVNGYTF.

The chain combines TRBV4-3 with TRBJ2-2, with 12 bases matching TRBD2. The CDR3 has 19 amino acids. V lost 0 bases to trimming and J lost 4 bases; unmatched junction nucleotides: 9. Germline CDR1 and CDR2: LGHNA and YSLEER. This CDR3 reads CASSQEVASGGVGTGELFF. CDR3 nucleotide sequence: TGCGCCAGCAGCCAAGAGGTCGCTAGCGGGGGGGTGGGCACCGGGGAGCTGTTTTTT.

V gene TRBV7-2 combines with J gene TRBJ1-2; no reliable D call. Germline loops: CDR1 SGHTA, CDR2 FQGNSA. Trimming left V 5 bases short and J 3 bases short, with 7 bases between. CDR3 size: 12 residues. Here the CDR3 reads CASSPGDYGYTF. CDR3 nucleotides: TGTGCCAGCAGCCCCGGGGACTATGGCTACACCTTC.

This sequence joins TRBV5-6 and TRBJ2-1; no definite D call. Per the germline V gene, CDR1 is SGHDT and CDR2 is YYEEEE. CDR3 length: 15 residues. V was clipped by 2 bases and J by 0 bases, with 9 bases between them. In DNA, the CDR3 is TGTGCCAGCAGCTTTTTAGCTAGCTCCTACAATGAGCAGTTCTTC. It translates to CASSFLASSYNEQFF.

The chain is built from TRBV27 and TRBJ1-3; no definite D call. The CDR3 length is 16 residues. V gave up 5 bases and J gave up 2 bases, with 16 bases separating them. Germline-derived CDR1 and CDR2 are MNHEY and SMNVEV (reference sequence). The CDR3 coding sequence is TGTGCCAGCAGTGCTACTGCCTCGGGAACTGGAAACACCATATATTTT. Its translation: CASSATASGTGNTIYF.